These 7 T cell receptor beta chains came from one sample sequenced in a study of shared clonotypes between healthy human individuals (dated by TCRdb to 2020 to 2022). For the CD8 naive samples, CD45RO-negative cells were positively selected for CCR7, yielding a CD45RA+CCR7+ population from which TemRA cells were excluded. The library came from the immunoSEQ multiplex PCR assay. In TCRdb, the immuneACCESS table is reduced to in-frame sequences with V and J assigned. These tables do not hold every clone; where another copy was compared, an unresolved V gene accounts for under half, and the others remain unexplained. The sample contains hundreds of thousands of clones, about 96% of them found a single time. Roughly 0.1% of the sample is in the top ten clones. The sequencing input was naive CD8+ T cells sorted from blood. According to the study, the label for this sample's cell subset or site signals: CD45RA+CCR7+. These TCRs come from a woman in her 30s in good health.

The chain combines TRBV7-6 with TRBJ2-7; a possible D gene is TRBD1 (6 bases). The germline V gene encodes CDR1 SGHVS and CDR2 FNYEAQ. The CDR3 has 14 residues. Trimming stripped 1 base from V and 4 bases from J, with 11 bases between. CDR3 amino acids: CASSLGAGAYEQYF. CDR3 in DNA: TGTGCCAGCAGCTTAGGGGCAGGGGCGTACGAGCAGTACTTC.

V is TRBV7-9 and J is TRBJ1-2; the D is unclear. The CDR3 runs to 14 residues. Per the germline V gene, CDR1 is SEHNR and CDR2 is FQNEAQ (reference sequence). The V gene lost 1 base and the J gene lost 8 bases, with 14 bases spanning the gap. The CDR3 here is CASSLDSVREGYTF. The CDR3 DNA sequence: TGTGCCAGCAGCTTAGATAGTGTGAGAGAGGGCTACACCTTC.

The CDR3 nucleotides are TGTGCCAGCAGCGACGGACTGGCTCAAGAGACCCAGTACTTC. Translated: CASSDGLAQETQYF. The chain is built from TRBV9 and TRBJ2-5; possibly TRBD2 for D (5 bases). With 3 bases removed from V and 2 bases from J, the gap between germline ends came to 11 bases. Germline V gene lookup returns CDR1 SGDLS and CDR2 YYNGEE. There are 14 residues in the CDR3.

This chain joins TRBV6-6 and TRBJ2-1; a possible D gene is TRBD1 (5 bases). Germline V CDR1 and CDR2: MNHNY, SVGAGI (reference sequence). This CDR3 spans 14 amino acids. Trimming cost V 6 bases and J 8 bases, with 17 bases left between them. The DNA for the CDR3 is TGTGCCAGCAGCCGCACTACCCTAGGGGATGAGCAGTTCTTC. As protein: CASSRTTLGDEQFF.

The chain employs TRBV7-9 and TRBJ2-1; the D is unclear. This CDR3 spans 12 amino acids. The V end lost 10 bases, the J end lost 7 bases, and 14 bases lay between the germline ends. Germline V gene lookup returns CDR1 SEHNR and CDR2 FQNEAQ (reference sequence). The CDR3 nucleotides read TGTGCCACCCAGCTTAGTCGGAATGAGCAGTTCTTC. The encoded protein is CATQLSRNEQFF.

The rearrangement joins TRBV7-9 to TRBJ2-7; 8 nucleotides match TRBD2. The CDR3 loop spans 14 amino acids. Per germline, CDR1 SEHNR and CDR2 FQNEAQ (reference sequence). Losses at the gene ends were 4 bases for V and 5 bases for J; bases not matched to a gene: 7. The CDR3 region has the DNA TGTGCCAGCAGCTCCTTTAGCGGGACCCACGAGCAGTACTTC. Protein: CASSSFSGTHEQYF. Supplemented by reference TRBV7-9 and TRBJ2-7, the full variable domain reads DTGVSQNPRHKITKRGQNVTFRCDPISEHNRLYWYRQTLGQGPEFLTYFQNEAQLEKSRLLSDRFSAERPKGSFSTLEIQRTEQGDSAMYLCASSSFSGTHEQYFGPGTRLTVT.

The genes are TRBV5-6 and TRBJ2-3; D is unresolved. The CDR3 sequence is 14 residues long. Trimming pared 4 bases from V and 0 bases from J, leaving 9 bases between. Germline CDR1 and CDR2: SGHDT and YYEEEE. The CDR3 DNA is TGTGCCAGCAGCCAGTTAGCTAGCACAGATACGCAGTATTTT. Its protein is CASSQLASTDTQYF. The full variable domain, rest sourced from reference TRBV5-6 and TRBJ2-3, is DAGVTQSPTHLIKTRGQQVTLRCSPKSGHDTVSWYQQALGQGPQFIFQYYEEEERQRGNFPDRFSGHQFPNYSSELNVNALLLGDSALYLCASSQLASTDTQYFGPGTRLTVL.